One T cell receptor (beta chain) is described in this entry. Its matching antigen is unknown. This sample is drawn from a study of T cell responses to AZD1222 COVID-19 vaccine. Overall study results and limits: In a largely white British group with more females than males, clonal diversity was possibly underestimated.

Repertoires were generated with immunoSEQ multiplex PCR, while TCRdb's copy carries only in-frame clones and drops some. Of over 110,000 clones in the sample, just under 95% are singletons; the top ten hold 12%. Trimming stripped 0 bases from V and 7 bases from J, with 4 bases between. The CDR3 consists of 12 residues. CDR1 LNHDA and CDR2 SQIVND come from the germline V gene (reference sequence). The sample was peripheral blood, taken after recovery from COVID-19. The chain uses TRBV19 and TRBJ1-5; D is undetermined. The sequence came from an adult who had recovered from COVID-19. The CDR3 loop is CASSIDKQPQHF. The CDR3 nucleotides read TGTGCCAGTAGTATAGATAAACAGCCCCAGCATTTT.